This record concerns one T cell receptor beta chain sequence. Assay used: immunoSEQ multiplex PCR; TCRdb lists only in-frame clones, some missing. The table has roughly 430,000 clones, 70% to 90% seen once; the top ten hold roughly 1.9%. The entry originates in a study of blood T cell repertoires in COVID-19. Background on the study: From the United States, Italy and Spain came samples of acute and convalescent COVID-19.

Those who participated ranged in age from about 18 to 89 years and resided in some 24 US areas. In assigning cohorts, the study relied on participant-reported clinical history. The CDR3 is 15 amino acids. Germline V gives CDR1 SGHRS, CDR2 YFSETQ. V lost 0 bases to trimming and J lost 5 bases, with 14 bases between them. The rearrangement uses TRBV5-1 and TRBJ2-5; a possible D gene is TRBD1 (5 bases). What was sequenced was PBMCs or T cells enriched from blood (not recorded which). This sequence originates from a woman aged 35 to 49 with acute COVID-19. The CDR3 DNA sequence: TGCGCCAGCAGCTTGGTGACAGATGATCGGGAGACCCAGTACTTC. Residues: CASSLVTDDRETQYF.